Shown below are 24 T cell receptor beta chains from a single sample sequenced in a study of vaccination and CD4 T cells after COVID-19. No antigens are known for them. At the Johns Hopkins FTIC core, DNA taken from cultured CD4+ T cells was sequenced by way of the Oncomine TCR Beta short-read assay. TCRdb recomputed calls from the PCR reads with MiXCR, one row per CDR3 protein. The sample holds roughly 24,000 distinct CDR3 sequences, 40% seen once. Sample treatment: approximately 11-day PBMC culture with coronavirus spike peptide pools or control peptides (ViraFEST assay). Sequencing was done on a sample of CD4+ T cells from blood, cultured in vitro. These receptors all stem from a human donor who had recovered from COVID-19.

The gene calls are TRBV11-2 and TRBJ1-6; tentatively, D is TRBD1 (5 bases). Germline lookup yields CDR1 SGHAT and CDR2 FQNNGV. The CDR3 sequence is 16 residues long. V was trimmed by 3 bases and J by 7 bases, leaving 16 bases between them. The CDR3 nucleotides are TGTGCCAGCAGCTTGGGGAGCAGTTGGGGGAATTCACCCCTCCACTTT. Translating it yields CASSLGSSWGNSPLHF.

The chain joins TRBV25-1 to TRBJ2-1; TRBD1 matches 10 bases. CDR1 is MGHDK, CDR2 SYGVNS, per germline. The junction had 10 bases not matched to a gene; V was cut back by 7 bases and J by 4 bases. This CDR3 spans 16 amino acids. The CDR3 coding sequence is TGTGCCAGCACCACAGCGGGGGACAGGGGATACAATGAGCAGTTCTTC. Translation: CASTTAGDRGYNEQFF.

This chain links TRBV11-2 with TRBJ1-1; D perhaps matches TRBD1 (5 bases). This CDR3 has 15 residues. CDR1 is SGHAT and CDR2 is FQNNGV in the germline V gene. V lost 3 bases and J 1 base, leaving 12 bases between the germline ends. The CDR3 here is CASSFTGGKNTEAFF. The CDR3 coding sequence is TGTGCCAGCAGCTTTACGGGGGGGAAGAACACTGAAGCTTTCTTT.

The chain is built from TRBV2 and TRBJ2-3; 7 bases are a match to TRBD2. The length of the CDR3 is 14 residues. Looked up from germline, CDR1 is SNHLY and CDR2 is FYNNEI. The V gene end was trimmed by 8 bases and the J gene end by 6 bases; junction bases not matched to a gene: 11. CDR3 sequence (DNA): TGTGCCAGCCAAAGAGCGGGACCCAGGGATACGCAGTATTTT. It yields the protein CASQRAGPRDTQYF.

This clonotype was counted only a few times. Here the CDR3 DNA reads TGTGCCAGCAGTGAACAGGTCAGCAATCAGCCCCAGCATTTT. Protein: CASSEQVSNQPQHF. The chain links TRBV6-1 to TRBJ1-5; D is ambiguous. V was shortened by 2 bases and J by 1 base, with 6 bases between the two germline ends. The CDR3 spans 14 residues. Germline-derived CDR1 and CDR2 are MNHNS and SASEGT.

This clonotype was seen only a few times. This chain joins TRBV2 and TRBJ1-2; D is undetermined. CDR1 is SNHLY, CDR2 FYNNEI, per germline. The V gene lost 1 base and the J gene lost 4 bases, with 7 bases spanning the gap. The CDR3 has 13 residues. CDR3 sequence reads: CASSEGSRYGYTF. The CDR3 DNA is TGTGCCAGCAGTGAAGGGAGCCGCTATGGCTACACCTTC.

This clonotype was observed a handful of times. The gene calls are TRBV10-1 and TRBJ2-7; perhaps TRBD2 as D (6 bases). The ends were cut back, 4 bases at V and 6 bases at J, with 19 bases in the middle. This CDR3 region has 15 residues. CDR1 and CDR2 from the germline V gene are WNHNN and SYGVQD (reference sequence). For the CDR3, the DNA is TGCGCCAGCAGTGGACTTCGGGCGGGACCACGCGAGCAGTACTTC. This encodes CASSGLRAGPREQYF.

This chain connects TRBV20-1 to TRBJ1-5, with 10 bases aligning to TRBD1. This CDR3 contains 15 residues. Germline assignment: CDR1 DFQATT and CDR2 SNEGSKA (reference sequence). Trimming cost V 5 bases and J 1 base; bases outside gene matches: 5. The CDR3 bases are TGCAGTGCTGCCCGGACAGGGGGGAGCAATCAGCCCCAGCATTTT. Encoded protein: CSAARTGGSNQPQHF.

J is TRBJ2-7 and V is TRBV6-1; 7 bases are shared with TRBD1. V lost 5 bases, J lost 0 bases, and 10 bases stayed unmatched. CDR1 and CDR2 from the germline V gene are MNHNS and SASEGT. This CDR3 region has 16 residues. This CDR3 reads CASSPPPGGSSYEQYF. As DNA, the CDR3 is TGTGCCAGCAGTCCCCCACCAGGGGGAAGCTCCTACGAGCAGTACTTC.

This clonotype was counted a few times. This chain uses TRBV2 with TRBJ2-2; D not resolved. The V gene's germline CDR1 is SNHLY and CDR2 FYNNEI. The germline V and J ends were trimmed by 0 bases and 5 bases, with 13 bases remaining between them. The CDR3 is 16 amino acids. The CDR3 here is CASSEASPMRTGELFF. DNA for the CDR3: TGTGCCAGCAGTGAAGCTTCTCCCATGAGAACCGGGGAGCTGTTTTTT. Filled out from reference TRBV2 and TRBJ2-2, the complete variable domain reads EPEVTQTPSHQVTQMGQEVILRCVPISNHLYFYWYRQILGQKVEFLVSFYNNEISEKSEIFDDQFSVERPDGSNFTLKIRSTKLEDSAMYFCASSEASPMRTGELFFGEGSRLTVL.

This clonotype was picked up a small number of times. This chain uses TRBV2 with TRBJ2-7; D might be TRBD1 or TRBD2, each matching 5 bases. CDR1 SNHLY and CDR2 FYNNEI come from the germline V gene. This CDR3 region has 14 residues. V dropped 6 bases and J dropped 9 bases, with 21 bases sitting between them. CDR3 loop: CASSTRDGVNRQYF. DNA for the CDR3: TGTGCCAGCAGCACCCGGGACGGAGTTAACCGGCAGTACTTC.

The rearrangement joins TRBV20-1 to TRBJ2-6; D remains ambiguous. Trimming stripped 3 bases from V and 2 bases from J, with 8 bases between. This CDR3 spans 14 amino acids. The germline CDR1 and CDR2 sequences are DFQATT and SNEGSKA (reference sequence). The CDR3 bases are TGCAGTGCTAGCGTATCTGCTGGGGCCAACGTCCTGACTTTC. It yields the protein CSASVSAGANVLTF.

The genes are TRBV6-1 and TRBJ2-7; 8 bases map to TRBD1. CDR3 length: 14 residues. Germline trimming cut 7 bases from V and 4 bases from J; bases unmatched to any gene: 9. Germline V gives CDR1 MNHNS, CDR2 SASEGT. This chain's CDR3 is CASTSSDREYEQYF. The CDR3 DNA reads TGTGCCAGCACCTCATCGGACAGGGAGTACGAGCAGTACTTC.

This clonotype came up a few times. This sequence joins TRBV28 and TRBJ2-7, with 9 bases lining up with TRBD2. V gave up 7 bases and J gave up 3 bases; unmatched junction bases: 7. The germline CDR1 and CDR2 sequences are MDHEN and SYDVKM. This CDR3 has 14 residues. The CDR3: CASTLASGNYEQYF. In DNA form, the CDR3 reads TGTGCCAGCACGCTAGCTAGCGGGAACTACGAGCAGTACTTC.

This clonotype was seen more than once but under ten times. The V and J genes are TRBV28 and TRBJ2-1; D gene uncertain. This CDR3 comprises 12 residues. Germline CDR1 reads MDHEN; CDR2 reads SYDVKM. Between the trimmed V and J ends, which lost 2 bases and 7 bases, there was a span of 6 bases. The CDR3 sequence is CASSLRGNEQFF. The CDR3 coding sequence is TGTGCCAGCAGTTTACGTGGAAATGAGCAGTTCTTC. The full variable domain, in which reference TRBV28 and TRBJ2-1 provide the parts outside the CDR3, is DVKVTQSSRYLVKRTGEKVFLECVQDMDHENMFWYRQDPGLGLRLIYFSYDVKMKEKGDIPEGYSVSREKKERFSLILESASTNQTSMYLCASSLRGNEQFFGPGTRLTVL.

By share of the sample, this clonotype is hyperexpanded. The V and J genes are TRBV27 and TRBJ1-2; TRBD1 agrees at 7 bases. The V and J ends lost 5 bases and 4 bases, in that order; junction bases with no gene match: 7. The CDR3 is made up of 14 amino acids. Per germline, CDR1 MNHEY and CDR2 SMNVEV (reference sequence). The CDR3 region has the DNA TGTGCCAGCAGTACCAGGACAGGTCGCTATGGCTACACCTTC. It encodes CASSTRTGRYGYTF.

This sequence joins TRBV27 and TRBJ1-5, with TRBD1 as a possible D gene (6 bases). This CDR3 is built from 15 residues. CDR1 and CDR2 from the germline V gene are MNHEY and SMNVEV (reference sequence). V shed 7 bases and J shed 3 bases, with 16 bases lying between them. CDR3 sequence reads: CASTQQGGVNQPQHF. Written as DNA, the CDR3 is TGTGCCAGCACCCAACAGGGAGGAGTCAATCAGCCCCAGCATTTT.

V gene TRBV20-1 combines with J gene TRBJ1-3; 10 nucleotides agree with TRBD1. The CDR3 is 14 residues long. With 5 bases clipped from V and 0 bases from J, the junction kept 1 base outside the gene matches. Germline CDR1 is DFQATT and CDR2 is SNEGSKA (reference sequence). Written as DNA, the CDR3 is TGCAGTGCTCGGACAGGGGGCTCTGGAAACACCATATATTTT. It yields the protein CSARTGGSGNTIYF.

This clonotype was recorded a few times. The chain recombines TRBV7-2 with TRBJ2-2, with D unresolved. Between the trimmed V and J ends, which lost 3 bases and 3 bases, there was a span of 2 bases. The CDR3 loop spans 12 amino acids. From germline, CDR1 is SGHTA and CDR2 FQGNSA. DNA of the CDR3: TGTGCCAGCAGCTTTTACACCGGGGAGCTGTTTTTT. It specifies CASSFYTGELFF.

This chain joins TRBV20-1 and TRBJ2-7; D is unresolved. V was pared by 3 bases and J by 2 bases, with 11 bases between. This CDR3 spans 13 amino acids. The germline CDR1 and CDR2 sequences are DFQATT and SNEGSKA (reference sequence). CDR3 in DNA: TGCAGTGCTAGTATCCCAGCAGCCTACGAGCAGTACTTC. This translates into CSASIPAAYEQYF.

This sequence joins TRBV12-3 or TRBV12-4 and TRBJ2-7; either TRBD1 or TRBD2 may fit D (6 bases each). The CDR3 sequence is 14 residues long. V was clipped by 3 bases and J by 0 bases, with 9 bases between them. The CDR3 region is CASSLRGASYEQYF. The CDR3 DNA reads TGTGCCAGCAGTTTGAGGGGGGCCTCCTACGAGCAGTACTTC.

The chain combines TRBV24-1 with TRBJ2-3, with 8 bases identical to TRBD2. With V trimmed by 8 bases and J by 1 base, 7 bases remained unmatched. The CDR3 totals 15 residues. The germline V gene has CDR1 KGHDR and CDR2 SFDVKD. The CDR3 nucleotides are TGTGCCACCACCGATTCAGCGGGGGGCACAGATACGCAGTATTTT. Amino acids: CATTDSAGGTDTQYF.

The chain joins TRBV6-1 to TRBJ1-5; D ambiguous. The V end lost 3 bases, the J end lost 11 bases, and 11 bases lay between the germline ends. Germline values: CDR1 MNHNS, CDR2 SASEGT. The CDR3 covers 12 residues. The CDR3 is CASSDGSGAQHF. In DNA, the CDR3 is TGTGCCAGCAGTGACGGCAGTGGGGCCCAGCATTTT.

This clonotype came up a few times. The chain carries TRBV20-1 and TRBJ1-2; 7 positions agree with TRBD1. Germline CDR1 reads DFQATT; CDR2 reads SNEGSKA (reference sequence). The CDR3 length is 14 residues. V lost 7 bases, J lost 2 bases, and 10 bases stayed unmatched. For the CDR3, the DNA is TGCAGTGGAAATAGGGGACAGTTCAACTATGGCTACACCTTC. Translated: CSGNRGQFNYGYTF.